This entry lists 20 T cell receptor beta chains sequenced from one sample in a study of response to subunit inactivated influenza vaccine. TCRdb passed the RT-PCR reads through MiXCR, listing each CDR3 protein once. This sample yields 400,000 to 550,000 distinct CDR3 sequences, of which about 25% are seen a single time; approximately 2% belongs to the top ten. Sequenced material: CD4+ T cells sorted from PBMCs, taken around 5 days after vaccination. The receptors here all came from a man between 50 and 59 years old who received an inactivated influenza vaccine.

This clonotype was counted only a few times. The rearrangement uses TRBV25-1 and TRBJ2-3; 9 bases fit TRBD2. The CDR3 has 12 amino acids. The V gene end was trimmed by 8 bases and the J gene end by 5 bases; junction bases not matched to a gene: 2. Germline lookup yields CDR1 MGHDK and CDR2 SYGVNS. CDR3 sequence reads: CASGGGEDTQYF. CDR3 DNA: TGTGCCAGCGGCGGGGGGGAAGATACGCAGTATTTT.

The chain is built from TRBV6-5 and TRBJ1-1; perhaps TRBD1 as D (5 bases). Trimming took 1 base from V and 2 from J, leaving 11 bases between them. This CDR3 contains 15 residues. From germline, CDR1 is MNHEY and CDR2 SVGAGI. The chain's CDR3 is CASSYFAQGNTEAFF. The CDR3 DNA sequence: TGTGCCAGCAGTTACTTTGCCCAGGGCAACACTGAAGCTTTCTTT.

This rearrangement joins TRBV7-2 to TRBJ1-2; D gene uncertain. V shed 0 bases and J shed 0 bases, with 14 bases lying between them. This CDR3 is built from 17 residues. Looked up from germline, CDR1 is SGHTA and CDR2 is FQGNSA. The CDR3 nucleotides read TGTGCCAGCAGCTTAGCGTTGGTTCGGACCACTAACTATGGCTACACCTTC. Translated, it gives CASSLALVRTTNYGYTF.

This clonotype was picked up a small number of times. V and J are TRBV6-2 or TRBV6-3 and TRBJ2-5; D possibly corresponds to TRBD2 (5 bases). V shed 3 bases and J shed 5 bases, with 13 bases lying between them. The germline V gene encodes CDR1 MNHEY and CDR2 SVGEGT. The CDR3 covers 14 residues. This CDR3 reads CASSYRRTRETQYF. As DNA, the CDR3 is TGTGCCAGCAGTTATCGGAGGACGAGGGAGACCCAGTACTTC.

There are many counts of this clonotype. The rearrangement links TRBV20-1 to TRBJ2-3, with D possibly TRBD2 on 6 matching bases. Germline CDR1 reads DFQATT; CDR2 reads SNEGSKA (reference sequence). V shed 3 bases and J shed 4 bases, with 11 bases lying between them. The CDR3 totals 13 residues. This CDR3 reads CSASSGVPDTQYF. The CDR3, as DNA: TGCAGTGCTAGTTCGGGGGTCCCAGATACGCAGTATTTT.

The chain joins TRBV5-1 to TRBJ2-7; no firm D call. Germline V CDR1 and CDR2: SGHRS, YFSETQ. This CDR3 spans 12 amino acids. V lost 0 bases and J 3 bases, leaving 4 bases between the germline ends. In DNA, the CDR3 is TGCGCCAGCAGCTTGGAACGCTACGAGCAGTACTTC. Protein product: CASSLERYEQYF. Looking up the rest from reference TRBV5-1 and TRBJ2-7 gives the full variable domain: KAGVTQTPRYLIKTRGQQVTLSCSPISGHRSVSWYQQTPGQGLQFLFEYFSETQRNKGNFPGRFSGRQFSNSRSEMNVSTLELGDSALYLCASSLERYEQYFGPGTRLTVT.

The V call is TRBV7-6, the J call TRBJ2-2; the D is unclear. The germline CDR1 and CDR2 sequences are SGHVS and FNYEAQ. V was pared by 5 bases and J by 4 bases, with 11 bases between. The CDR3 runs 14 residues. The CDR3 DNA sequence: TGTGCCAGCAGCCGCGACTGGACCACCGGGGAGCTGTTTTTT. Its translation: CASSRDWTTGELFF.

This clonotype has ten or more counts. The rearrangement joins TRBV12-3 or TRBV12-4 to TRBJ2-3; D perhaps matches TRBD1 (6 bases). Between the trimmed V and J ends, which lost 5 bases and 1 base, there was a span of 10 bases. This CDR3 is built from 14 residues. DNA of the CDR3: TGTGCCAGCAGTCGGGACACCGGCACAGATACGCAGTATTTT. This codes for CASSRDTGTDTQYF.

The chain combines TRBV16 with TRBJ1-2; 9 nucleotides agree with TRBD1. V was clipped by 1 base and J by 9 bases; unmatched bases: 6. The germline CDR1 and CDR2 sequences are KGHSY and FQNENV. The CDR3 is 14 amino acids. The CDR3 loop reads CASSQLGQGISYTF. The CDR3 coding sequence is TGTGCCAGCAGCCAATTAGGACAGGGGATAAGCTACACCTTC.

The rearrangement uses TRBV7-8 and TRBJ2-2; 8 bases are shared with TRBD2. The length of the CDR3 is 17 residues. Germline V gene lookup returns CDR1 SGHVS and CDR2 FQNEAQ. With 0 bases clipped from V and 1 base from J, the junction kept 4 bases outside the gene matches. The CDR3 coding sequence is TGTGCCAGCAGCTTAGCCCCTACTAGCGGGAACACCGGGGAGCTGTTTTTT. This translates into CASSLAPTSGNTGELFF.

This chain joins TRBV4-3 and TRBJ1-2, with D hard to call. The CDR3 is 14 residues long. Germline-derived CDR1 and CDR2 are LGHNA and YSLEER. Trimming pared 0 bases from V and 4 bases from J, leaving 9 bases between. DNA for the CDR3: TGCGCCAGCAGCCAAGATAAAGGGATCTATGGCTACACCTTC. This gives the protein CASSQDKGIYGYTF.

V gene TRBV7-6 combines with J gene TRBJ2-3; D remains unclear. The CDR3 runs to 16 residues. Trimming left V 2 bases short and J 4 bases short, with 16 bases between. From germline, CDR1 is SGHVS and CDR2 FNYEAQ. CDR3 DNA: TGTGCCAGCAGCTTATTTGGTAGCCCGGTCCCAGATACGCAGTATTTT. It codes for CASSLFGSPVPDTQYF. The complete variable domain, with remaining parts taken from reference TRBV7-6 and TRBJ2-3, reads GAGVSQSPRYKVTKRGQDVALRCDPISGHVSLYWYRQALGQGPEFLTYFNYEAQQDKSGLPNDRFSAERPEGSISTLTIQRTEQRDSAMYRCASSLFGSPVPDTQYFGPGTRLTVL.

The chain uses TRBV7-9 and TRBJ1-6, with no clear D. V dropped 2 bases and J dropped 0 bases, with 8 bases sitting between them. The germline V gene encodes CDR1 SEHNR and CDR2 FQNEAQ (reference sequence). This CDR3 spans 16 amino acids. The CDR3 DNA reads as TGTGCCAGCAGCTTATCGTTGAGCTCCTATAATTCACCCCTCCACTTT. It is translated as CASSLSLSSYNSPLHF.

This sequence joins TRBV20-1 and TRBJ2-7; D unresolved. Germline CDR1 is DFQATT and CDR2 is SNEGSKA (reference sequence). Trimming removed 1 base at V and 0 bases at J, with 7 bases between. CDR3 length: 13 amino acids. The CDR3 coding sequence is TGCAGTGCTAGAGCCTGGAGCTCCTACGAGCAGTACTTC. Encoded protein: CSARAWSSYEQYF.

This chain connects TRBV11-2 to TRBJ2-2, with 7 bases that match TRBD1. Germline values: CDR1 SGHAT, CDR2 FQNNGV. The CDR3 covers 18 residues. V lost 4 bases, J lost 2 bases, and 13 bases stayed unmatched. The CDR3 protein is CASSSYRGPLYNTGELFF. The CDR3 DNA sequence: TGTGCCAGCAGCTCGTACAGGGGTCCTCTCTATAACACCGGGGAGCTGTTTTTT.

A few counts support this clonotype. The chain employs TRBV18 and TRBJ2-2; possible D gene TRBD1, 6 bases. The CDR3 extends over 15 amino acids. V was pared by 3 bases and J by 5 bases, with 13 bases between. Germline CDR1 and CDR2: KGHSH and LQKENI. The CDR3 sequence: CASSPAGTTTGELFF. CDR3 nucleotides: TGTGCCAGCTCACCGGCCGGGACAACAACCGGGGAGCTGTTTTTT. Full variable domain (rest looked up from reference TRBV18 and TRBJ2-2): NAGVMQNPRHLVRRRGQEARLRCSPMKGHSHVYWYRQLPEEGLKFMVYLQKENIIDESGMPKERFSAEFPKEGPSILRIQQVVRGDSAAYFCASSPAGTTTGELFFGEGSRLTVL.

The J gene is TRBJ1-6, the V gene TRBV5-1, with D possibly TRBD1 on 5 matching bases. Trimming left V 0 bases short and J 9 bases short, with 16 bases between. The germline CDR1 and CDR2 sequences are SGHRS and YFSETQ. The CDR3 sequence is 16 residues long. CDR3 DNA sequence: TGCGCCAGCAGCTTGGCCGGGACGAACGAAATTTCACCCCTCCACTTT. Encoded protein: CASSLAGTNEISPLHF.

The chain links TRBV14 to TRBJ2-4; TRBD1 aligns across 8 bases. The junction had 11 bases not matched to a gene; V was cut back by 4 bases and J by 9 bases. CDR1 and CDR2 (germline): SGHDN, FVKESK. The CDR3 contains 15 residues. For the CDR3, the DNA is TGTGCCAGCAGCCTCGCCGGGACAGGAGCGTCCATTCAGTACTTC. Its protein is CASSLAGTGASIQYF.

This clonotype was seen only a few times. The CDR3 loop reads CASSLDTSGAYEQYF. CDR3 nucleotides: TGTGCCAGCAGCTTAGATACTAGCGGGGCCTACGAGCAGTACTTC. This rearrangement joins TRBV7-2 to TRBJ2-7, with TRBD2 matching over 10 bases. Trimming cost V 1 base and J 2 bases; bases outside gene matches: 2. Germline lookup yields CDR1 SGHTA and CDR2 FQGNSA. CDR3 length: 15 residues. Based on the CDR3 plus reference TRBV7-2 and TRBJ2-7, the full variable domain is GAGVSQSPSNKVTEKGKDVELRCDPISGHTALYWYRQSLGQGLEFLIYFQGNSAPDKSGLPSDRFSAERTGGSVSTLTIQRTQQEDSAVYLCASSLDTSGAYEQYFGPGTRLTVT.

The gene calls are TRBV20-1 and TRBJ1-4, with TRBD1 identical over 9 bases. The CDR3 covers 15 residues. Germline V gives CDR1 DFQATT, CDR2 SNEGSKA (reference sequence). V was clipped by 3 bases and J by 8 bases; unmatched bases: 10. The CDR3, as DNA: TGCAGTGCTAGGGGATGGGACAGGGAAGGAGAAAAACTGTTTTTT. This codes for CSARGWDREGEKLFF.